This TCR beta chain was found in a study of shared clonotypes between healthy human individuals (TCRdb year 2020). Context from the whole study: The cohort included a few men and a couple of women between 18 and 49 years of age. The study deeply sequenced blood TCR repertoires of about five healthy adults to estimate repertoire size and the extent of clonotype sharing between individuals. Each donor's leukapheresis produced roughly between roughly 0.9 and 8.9 billion PBMCs. For each donor, three plates each were used for CD4 naive and CD4 memory, two plates were used for CD8 naive, and one plate was used for CD8 memory. Libraries were prepared and TCR repertoires were sequenced by different laboratories using diverse techniques, in order to increase sequencing depth and limit assay-specific biases. The paper as a whole reports these results and caveats: Compared with non-shared clonotypes, clonotypes shared by all four sorted-subset donors had higher generation probabilities. Incomplete sequencing was indicated by rarefaction of sorted-subset datasets, despite the large sequencing depth. Because the study included a small number of donors, the genetic and exposure-history diversity represented was limited. Sampling was restricted to blood, and TCR repertoires in tissues likely differ from the TCR repertoires found in blood. Pairwise subsampling indicated that sequencing depth was expected to affect the degree of clonotype sharing among donors. Larger estimated clonotype richness was generally found for naive subsets than for memory subsets. Approximately 5% of naive CD4, around 3.6% of naive CD8, 2% to 2.5% of memory CD4, and around 0.42% of memory CD8 clonotypes were shared across several donors.

Healthy HIV-negative adults with no recently reported acute infections or vaccinations were included as donors. Every donor was a Caucasian adult living in Nashville, Tennessee, USA. CD4+ T cells were enriched through magnetic negative selection, after which naive cells were positively selected on CD45RA and the remaining negative fraction served as the memory subset. Blood was collected by leukapheresis, and PBMCs were isolated by Ficoll-Histopaque density gradient centrifugation and then cryopreserved in liquid nitrogen vapor phase. Analytical flow cytometry was used to check the purity and quantity of each magnetically sorted T cell population. Genomic DNA was isolated from each sorted fraction and quantified by UV absorbance on a Nanodrop 2000c. Using the deep immunoSEQ assay, TCR CDR3 regions were amplified from genomic DNA by multiplex PCR. For each cell subset, the extracted genomic DNA was distributed evenly across all wells of several immunoSEQ 96-well plates, and each plate served as one replicate. Each replicate PCR for sorted subsets received about 220 ng genomic DNA, equal to some 32,000 T cell genomes. Purified libraries were measured with a Qubit 3.0 fluorometer, size-checked on a Bioanalyzer 2100, and measured again with the KAPA Library Quantification kit. Every immunoSEQ 96-well plate was sequenced on a separate single-read 150-cycle Illumina NextSeq 550 flow cell. The paper's data handling went like this. Because only junctional sequences without quality scores were contained in the immunoSEQ output, filtering matching that applied to full-length reads could not be performed. To assign V/J genes and CDR3, sequences were annotated using PyIR, a Python wrapper for IgBLAST v1.9, with IMGT germline references. Reads were filtered out if the reads had weak V/J assignments (E-value above 1e-6), no CDR3, stop codons, out-of-frame junctions, or ambiguous translated residues. V3J clonotypes were defined as sequences sharing the same inferred V gene, J gene, and CDR3 amino acid sequence. Percentage overlap between repertoires was computed as shared unique clonotypes divided by the size of the smaller repertoire. Three approaches were used to assess repertoire richness: RTK rarefaction, the Chao1 estimator, and Recon v2.1 estimates of unobserved clonotypes. OLGA was used to compute generation probabilities for all TCRbeta clonotypes that the gDNA method yielded from several donors. What TCRdb holds here is the immuneACCESS table cut down to in-frame rearrangements. Part of the clones is not present; checked against another copy, under half of the missing clones reflect an unresolved V gene, and the others are unexplained. V and J calls and clone size are as listed in that table; D and trimming were resolved from the DNA. The sample table holds a few million clones, of which approximately 90% were seen once. Around 0.38% of the sample goes to the ten largest clones.

The germline V and J ends show losses of 6 bases and 3 bases respectively, and no gene match explains 5 bases of the junction. CDR1 is given as SGHRS and CDR2 as YFSETQ, both from the germline V gene. Measured from the cysteine to the phenylalanine, the CDR3 is 14 residues long. The retained sequence is limited to the CDR3, 42 bases, with the frame set at the first base. Remarks on this clone: What this receptor recognizes is not known. It has no much larger one-base neighbor in the sample; base qualities were not kept.

The sample was naive CD4+ T cells from PBMCs. The cell subset or site label for this specimen denotes: CD45RA+ positively selected. Here the chain combines TRBV5-1 and TRBJ2-7; TRBD1 aligns with 11 central bases. The sequence was obtained from a man aged 18 to 29 in good health. Some clones in this sample may be carry-over from other donors' samples. The sequenced DNA is TGCGCCAGCATGCTAGGGACAGGGGGCTACGAGCAGTACTTC. Translated, it reads CASMLGTGGYEQYF.